Below are 5 T cell receptor beta chains sequenced from a single sample in a study of blood T cell repertoires in COVID-19. Clones were sequenced by immunoSEQ multiplex PCR, and TCRdb holds only the in-frame ones, with some missing. The profile shows under 250,000 clones, approximately 85% of them singletons. The material sequenced was PBMCs or T cells enriched from blood (not recorded which). These TCRs come from a woman in her fifties or sixties with acute COVID-19.

This chain joins TRBV11-2 and TRBJ1-1; D is unresolved. The CDR3 is made up of 13 amino acids. Trimming stripped 3 bases from V and 2 bases from J, with 7 bases between. Germline V CDR1 and CDR2: SGHAT, FQNNGV. CDR3 amino acids: CASSFGFNTEAFF. CDR3 sequence (DNA): TGTGCCAGCAGCTTCGGTTTTAACACTGAAGCTTTCTTT.

The chain combines TRBV5-4 with TRBJ1-1; perhaps TRBD1 as D (5 bases). This CDR3 contains 15 residues. V lost 2 bases to trimming and J lost 4 bases, with 15 bases between them. Germline V gives CDR1 SGHNT, CDR2 YYREEE (reference sequence). In DNA form, the CDR3 reads TGTGCCAGCAGCTTTCCGGGGGGTGTCGGCACTGAAGCTTTCTTT. This gives the protein CASSFPGGVGTEAFF. Full variable domain (rest looked up from reference TRBV5-4 and TRBJ1-1): ETGVTQSPTHLIKTRGQQVTLRCSSQSGHNTVSWYQQALGQGPQFIFQYYREEENGRGNFPPRFSGLQFPNYSSELNVNALELDDSALYLCASSFPGGVGTEAFFGQGTRLTVV.

The chain joins TRBV4-1 to TRBJ1-2, with a possible D match to TRBD1 (6 bases). From germline, CDR1 is MGHRA and CDR2 YSYEKL. The germline V and J ends were trimmed by 1 base and 10 bases, with 10 bases remaining between them. The CDR3 has 12 residues. The CDR3 region has the DNA TGCGCCAGCAGCCAAGTGGGGGCCGCCTACACCTTC. It is translated as CASSQVGAAYTF.

The chain employs TRBV9 and TRBJ1-2; TRBD1 might be the D (6 bases). The CDR3 covers 13 residues. CDR1 SGDLS and CDR2 YYNGEE come from the germline V gene. Trimming took 3 bases from V and 4 from J, leaving 10 bases between them. The DNA for the CDR3 is TGTGCCAGCAGCGCCAGGGGTGGCTATGGCTACACCTTC. Translating it yields CASSARGGYGYTF. The variable domain in full, with the rest retrieved from reference TRBV9 and TRBJ1-2, is DSGVTQTPKHLITATGQRVTLRCSPRSGDLSVYWYQQSLDQGLQFLIQYYNGEERAKGNILERFSAQQFPDLHSELNLSSLELGDSALYFCASSARGGYGYTFGSGTRLTVV.

This rearrangement joins TRBV24-1 to TRBJ2-3; D might be TRBD1 (5 bases). CDR3 length: 16 amino acids. V lost 3 bases, J lost 3 bases, and 15 bases lay in between. Looked up from germline, CDR1 is KGHDR and CDR2 is SFDVKD. The DNA for the CDR3 is TGTGCCACCAGTGATATTGCAGGCCAGGGAACAGATACGCAGTATTTT. Translation gives CATSDIAGQGTDTQYF.